This TCR beta chain was captured in a study of molecular identifiers for immune sequencing clone quantification. For bulk TCR libraries, previously described methods and listed TCR primers were used. TCRdb redid the calling of the PCR reads with MiXCR, one entry per CDR3 protein. The sample holds roughly 93,000 distinct CDR3 sequences, 25% seen once. CDR1 is MGHRA and CDR2 is YSYEKL in the germline V gene. This CDR3 contains 17 residues. Points on this clonotype: A read error may account for a junction end that differs from germline.

Source material: naive CD8+ T cells from blood, with Jurkat cell RNA spiked in. Noted subset: FACS-sorted CD8+CD4-CCR7+CD45RA+ naive T cells. This chain links TRBV4-1 with TRBJ2-1, with 11 bases fitting TRBD2. This TCR came from a human donor in good health. Some libraries in this study had Jurkat cell RNA spiked in. CDR3 loop: CASSQLYSGGAGNKQFF. In nucleotides, the CDR3 is TGCGCCAGCAGCCAATTATATAGCGGGGGGGCCGGCAATAAGCAGTTCTTC.